The clone carrying this T cell receptor beta chain was seen only once. Only in-frame clones appear in the TCRdb table, and some are missing; sequencing was by immunoSEQ multiplex PCR. This repertoire shows roughly 380,000 clones, approximately 81% found once; its top ten account for roughly 3.5%. The data belong to a study of Ad26.COV2.S vaccination and SARS-CoV-2 variants. The germline V and J ends were trimmed by 1 base and 2 bases, with 9 bases remaining between them. CDR3 length equals 14 residues. The germline V gene encodes CDR1 SGHVS and CDR2 FQNEAQ. Treatment in this sample: roughly 19 received Ad26.COV2.S at low or high dose, single or two shots; several received placebo; per-sample allocation not given. Sample collection was performed on day 63 after the first vaccine or placebo injection.

The sequences come from peripheral blood, collected in a trial of Ad26.COV2.S vaccine versus placebo. This clonotype was obtained from a person aged 18-60 years who received the Ad26.COV2.S COVID-19 vaccine or a placebo. The chain combines TRBV7-8 with TRBJ2-7, with D unclear. The CDR3 bases are TGTGCCAGCAGCTTAGTTGGCCGCACCTACGAGCAGTACTTC. Translation gives CASSLVGRTYEQYF.